Listed below are T cell receptor beta chains from one sample, sequenced in a study of shared clonotypes between healthy human individuals. The assay was immunoSEQ multiplex PCR, and TCRdb's table has in-frame clones only and misses some. Of roughly 2 million clones listed, about 95% are singletons. Material: naive CD8+ T cells sorted from blood. Source of these receptors: a man between 18 and 29 years old in good health. CDR3s include the opening cysteine and the closing phenylalanine or tryptophan. A D gene is named only where the DNA matches it firmly.

TRBJ1-5 TRBD1 TRBV6-6 CASSLQGVDQPQHF TGTGCCAGCAGCTTACAGGGGGTCGATCAGCCCCAGCATTTT
TRBJ2-3 - TRBV7-9 CASSPGMPSQYF TGTGCCAGCAGCCCCGGGATGCCCTCGCAGTATTTT
TRBJ1-6 TRBD1 TRBV4-1 CASSQVPGQGSYSPLHF TGCGCCAGCAGCCAAGTCCCGGGACAGGGTTCTTATTCACCCCTCCACTTT
TRBJ2-4 TRBD2 TRBV28 CASSLPLAGGPDIQYF TGTGCCAGCAGTTTACCTCTAGCGGGGGGGCCGGACATTCAGTACTTC
TRBJ1-4 - TRBV10-1 CASSESGRRVF TGCGCCAGCAGTGAGTCAGGGAGGAGGGTGTTT
TRBJ1-4 - TRBV4-1 CASSLHPTLPGEKLFF TGCGCCAGCAGCCTACACCCCACTTTACCAGGCGAAAAACTGTTTTTT
TRBJ2-4 - TRBV11-2 CASSPSDRLGNIQYF TGTGCCAGCAGCCCATCTGACAGGTTGGGGAACATTCAGTACTTC
TRBJ2-1 TRBD1 TRBV15 CATSRADRSEQFF TGTGCCACCAGCAGAGCGGACAGGAGTGAGCAGTTCTTC
TRBJ2-6 TRBD1 TRBV14 CASKGQGNSGANVLTF TGTGCCAGCAAAGGACAGGGAAACTCTGGGGCCAACGTCCTGACTTTC
TRBJ1-2 - TRBV27 CASSTTQNYGYTF TGTGCCAGCAGTACAACACAGAACTATGGCTACACCTTC
TRBJ2-7 TRBD2 TRBV4-1 CASSQGLAGAYEQYF TGCGCCAGCAGCCAAGGACTAGCGGGGGCCTACGAGCAGTACTTC
TRBJ2-7 - TRBV27 CASSAGLPGYEQYF TGTGCCAGCAGTGCAGGCCTTCCGGGCTACGAGCAGTACTTC
TRBJ2-2 - TRBV7-9 CASSRRQPNTGELFF TGTGCCAGCAGCCGCCGACAGCCGAACACCGGGGAGCTGTTTTTT